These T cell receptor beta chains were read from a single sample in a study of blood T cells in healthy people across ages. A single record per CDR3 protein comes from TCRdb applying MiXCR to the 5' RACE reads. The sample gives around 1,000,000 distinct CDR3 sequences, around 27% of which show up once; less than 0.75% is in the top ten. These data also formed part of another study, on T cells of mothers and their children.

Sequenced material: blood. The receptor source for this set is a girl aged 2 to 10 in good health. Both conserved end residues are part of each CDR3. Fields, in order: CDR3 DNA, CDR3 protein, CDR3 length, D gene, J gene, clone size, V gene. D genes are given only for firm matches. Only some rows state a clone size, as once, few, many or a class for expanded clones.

cdr3_nt: TGTGCCAGCAGCCCGCCTCCCCTTGACAGGGGTGGGGGATCGGATGAGCAGTTCTTC
cdr3_aa: CASSPPPLDRGGGSDEQFF
cdr3_length: 19
d_call: TRBD1
j_call: TRBJ2-1
clone_size: .
v_call: TRBV7-9

cdr3_nt: TGCAGTGCAGGGGCTAGCGGGGGCCCCACAGATACGCAGTATTTT
cdr3_aa: CSAGASGGPTDTQYF
cdr3_length: 15
d_call: TRBD2
j_call: TRBJ2-3
clone_size: .
v_call: TRBV20-1

cdr3_nt: TGTGCCAGCAGCATTGGGACAGGGGGCGCGGGGAATGAGCAGTTCTTC
cdr3_aa: CASSIGTGGAGNEQFF
cdr3_length: 16
d_call: TRBD1
j_call: TRBJ2-1
clone_size: .
v_call: TRBV7-2

cdr3_nt: TGTGCCAGCAGCTCAGGGGACAGGGGGACCTACGAGCAGTACTTC
cdr3_aa: CASSSGDRGTYEQYF
cdr3_length: 15
d_call: TRBD1
j_call: TRBJ2-7
clone_size: once
v_call: TRBV7-6

cdr3_nt: TGCGCCAGCAGCTTCCGACTAGCGGGGACTCAAGAGACCCAGTACTTC
cdr3_aa: CASSFRLAGTQETQYF
cdr3_length: 16
d_call: TRBD2
j_call: TRBJ2-5
clone_size: .
v_call: TRBV5-1

cdr3_nt: TGTGCCAGCGGTAAAATACACTCTTACTACGAGCAGTACTTC
cdr3_aa: CASGKIHSYYEQYF
cdr3_length: 14
d_call: .
j_call: TRBJ2-7
clone_size: few
v_call: TRBV12-3/TRBV12-4

cdr3_nt: TGTGCCAGCAGCCAAGAGAGACTAGCGCTCGATGAGCAGTTCTTC
cdr3_aa: CASSQERLALDEQFF
cdr3_length: 15
d_call: TRBD2
j_call: TRBJ2-1
clone_size: few
v_call: TRBV4-2

cdr3_nt: TGCGCCAGCAGCCAAGATCGAGCGGGGGGGTCCTACAATGAGCAGTTCTTC
cdr3_aa: CASSQDRAGGSYNEQFF
cdr3_length: 17
d_call: TRBD2
j_call: TRBJ2-1
clone_size: .
v_call: TRBV4-3

cdr3_nt: TGTGCCAGCAGCCAAGATGAAAATTCGGCCGGGAGGTACAATTCACCCCTCCACTTT
cdr3_aa: CASSQDENSAGRYNSPLHF
cdr3_length: 19
d_call: .
j_call: TRBJ1-6
clone_size: .
v_call: TRBV4-2

cdr3_nt: TGCAGTGCTAGAGCTCTACTAGCGGCCTCCTACGAGCAGTACTTC
cdr3_aa: CSARALLAASYEQYF
cdr3_length: 15
d_call: TRBD2
j_call: TRBJ2-7
clone_size: once
v_call: TRBV20-1

cdr3_nt: TGTGCCAGCAGTTTCGGGACTAGGCAGGAGACCCAGTACTTC
cdr3_aa: CASSFGTRQETQYF
cdr3_length: 14
d_call: TRBD2
j_call: TRBJ2-5
clone_size: .
v_call: TRBV6-5

cdr3_nt: TGCAGCGAATCCGGGACTAGAACCACAGATACGCAGTATTTT
cdr3_aa: CSESGTRTTDTQYF
cdr3_length: 14
d_call: TRBD2
j_call: TRBJ2-3
clone_size: .
v_call: TRBV29-1

cdr3_nt: TGTGCCAGCAGTCTGGACATAACCTACAATGAGCAGTTCTTC
cdr3_aa: CASSLDITYNEQFF
cdr3_length: 14
d_call: .
j_call: TRBJ2-1
clone_size: few
v_call: TRBV28

cdr3_nt: TGCGCCAGCAGCCAAGAACCAGGATCACCTAGCTACGAGCAGTACTTC
cdr3_aa: CASSQEPGSPSYEQYF
cdr3_length: 16
d_call: .
j_call: TRBJ2-7
clone_size: few
v_call: TRBV4-1

cdr3_nt: TGTGCCAGCAGCTTAATCCTCGGAGCAGAGACCCAGTACTTC
cdr3_aa: CASSLILGAETQYF
cdr3_length: 14
d_call: .
j_call: TRBJ2-5
clone_size: .
v_call: TRBV7-2

cdr3_nt: TGTGCCAGCAGTGACACCAGGGGCTTGACCGGGGAGCTGTTTTTT
cdr3_aa: CASSDTRGLTGELFF
cdr3_length: 15
d_call: .
j_call: TRBJ2-2
clone_size: .
v_call: TRBV2